This T cell receptor (beta chain) was recorded in a study of beta chain features in type 1 diabetes. Study findings and constraints: When Type 1 diabetes patients were examined, their TCRB CDR3s proved moderately but significantly shorter in all four CD4+ subsets.

After removal of 1 base from V and 9 bases from J, the junction contained 4 bases not matched to a gene. This CDR3 is 15 amino acids long. Germline-derived CDR1 and CDR2 are SGHTA and FQGNSA. Concerning this clone: The antigen is unknown.

What was sequenced were expressed TCRB transcripts, since all of the isolated RNA had been reverse transcribed. The average read count of naive, central memory and regulatory T cell samples was some 3.8 million. The protocol was immunoSEQ multiplex PCR, while the TCRdb copy is restricted to in-frame clones and leaves out a portion. The sample carries 250,000 to 350,000 clones, 14% recorded once. Sequencing used central memory CD4+ T cells from blood. The receptor comes from a man in his thirties or forties in good health. V is TRBV7-2 and J is TRBJ2-1; 12 nucleotides agree with TRBD2. In DNA, the CDR3 is TGTGCCAGCAGCTTAGGGACTAGCGGGACTTTTGAGCAGTTCTTC. This translates into CASSLGTSGTFEQFF.